The 15 T cell receptor beta chains reported below all come from one sample, sequenced in a study of cytotoxic CD8 clonotypes in ibrutinib-treated CLL. The protocol was immunoSEQ multiplex PCR, while the TCRdb copy is restricted to in-frame clones and leaves out a portion. Of approximately 150,000 clones in the sample, about 80% were seen once. Sequencing was performed on PBMCs, taken after 12 months of ibrutinib treatment. The receptors shown here come from a human donor with chronic lymphocytic leukemia.

The CDR3 nucleotides read TGTGCCAGCAGCTTAGCTACTGGAAACACCATATATTTT. Translating gives CASSLATGNTIYF. This chain connects TRBV11-3 to TRBJ1-3; D gene uncertain. Germline-derived CDR1 and CDR2 are SGHNT and YENEEA. The CDR3 is made up of 13 amino acids. Between the trimmed V and J ends, which lost 1 base and 2 bases, there was a span of 3 bases.

This chain joins TRBV7-9 and TRBJ1-5; D gene ambiguous. V lost 4 bases and J 1 base, leaving 8 bases between the germline ends. This CDR3 region has 14 residues. From germline, CDR1 is SEHNR and CDR2 FQNEAQ (reference sequence). The CDR3 protein is CASSSGFSNQPQHF. For the CDR3, the DNA is TGTGCCAGCAGCTCCGGCTTCAGCAATCAGCCCCAGCATTTT.

The chain couples TRBV4-3 to TRBJ2-6, with a weak D call TRBD1 (6 bases). V lost 2 bases to trimming and J lost 1 base, with 15 bases between them. CDR1 and CDR2 (germline): LGHNA, YSLEER. This CDR3 spans 18 amino acids. The CDR3 nucleotides read TGCGCCAGCAGCCAACCACAGGGTATCTCGTCTGGGGCCAACGTCCTGACTTTC. This encodes CASSQPQGISSGANVLTF.

The J gene is TRBJ2-7, the V gene TRBV6-5, with 7 bases aligning to TRBD1. The CDR3 is made up of 13 amino acids. Trimming removed 6 bases from V and 2 bases from J; junction bases left unmatched: 4. Germline assignment: CDR1 MNHEY and CDR2 SVGAGI. The CDR3 nucleotides read TGTGCCAGCAGCCCCGACAGGGCCTACGAGCAGTACTTC. Protein product: CASSPDRAYEQYF.

This clone was seen a single time. J is TRBJ2-5 and V is TRBV2, with 8 bases identical to TRBD2. The CDR3 is made up of 15 amino acids. Trimming cost V 4 bases and J 1 base; bases outside gene matches: 5. CDR1 is SNHLY and CDR2 is FYNNEI in the germline V gene. This CDR3 reads CASSGLAGSQETQYF. The CDR3, as DNA: TGTGCCAGCAGTGGTTTAGCGGGAAGCCAAGAGACCCAGTACTTC. Looking up the rest from reference TRBV2 and TRBJ2-5 gives the full variable domain: EPEVTQTPSHQVTQMGQEVILRCVPISNHLYFYWYRQILGQKVEFLVSFYNNEISEKSEIFDDQFSVERPDGSNFTLKIRSTKLEDSAMYFCASSGLAGSQETQYFGPGTRLLVL.

This clone was observed a few times. The chain joins TRBV30 to TRBJ1-2, with TRBD1 matching over 10 bases. Germline V CDR1 and CDR2: GTSNPN, SVGIG (reference sequence). The CDR3 runs 18 residues. Trimming took 3 bases from V and 4 from J; bases not matched to a gene: 17. DNA for the CDR3: TGTGCCTGGAGGGCGCCCGGGACAGGGGCCGGTATCAGCTATGGCTACACCTTC. Translated, it gives CAWRAPGTGAGISYGYTF.

This chain connects TRBV30 to TRBJ1-5; TRBD1 matches at 7 bases. This CDR3 is 13 amino acids long. From germline, CDR1 is GTSNPN and CDR2 SVGIG (reference sequence). V trimming: 5 bases; J trimming: 4 bases; junction bases outside the gene matches: 5. CDR3 residues: CAWSGTANQPQHF. The CDR3 nucleotides read TGTGCCTGGTCCGGGACAGCTAATCAGCCCCAGCATTTT.

V and J are TRBV6-1 and TRBJ1-2, with D unclear. CDR3 size: 14 residues. Germline V gene data show CDR1 as MNHNS and CDR2 as SASEGT. With 1 base removed from V and 3 bases from J, the gap between germline ends came to 9 bases. The DNA of the CDR3 is TGTGCCAGCAGTGAAGTTCTGCAGGACTATGGCTACACCTTC. It specifies CASSEVLQDYGYTF.

V is TRBV10-3 and J is TRBJ2-3, with TRBD1 matching over 7 bases. The CDR3 spans 15 residues. Germline V gene data show CDR1 as ENHRY and CDR2 as SYGVKD. V shed 8 bases, J shed 1 base, and the junction held 9 bases outside the gene matches. Here the CDR3 DNA reads TGTGCCATCGCCTCCAGACAGGGCCGCACAGATACGCAGTATTTT. Translating gives CAIASRQGRTDTQYF.

This rearrangement joins TRBV9 to TRBJ2-5; perhaps D is TRBD1 or TRBD2 (5 bases each). V lost 2 bases to trimming and J lost 3 bases, with 11 bases between them. Germline CDR1 is SGDLS and CDR2 is YYNGEE. There are 14 residues in the CDR3. The CDR3 loop reads CASSVFGGEETQYF. In nucleotides, the CDR3 is TGTGCCAGCAGCGTGTTTGGGGGTGAAGAGACCCAGTACTTC.

V and J are TRBV6-5 and TRBJ2-1, with 11 nucleotides matching TRBD2. Germline V gene data show CDR1 as MNHEY and CDR2 as SVGAGI. The CDR3 spans 14 residues. After removal of 5 bases from V and 8 bases from J, the junction contained 5 bases not matched to a gene. CDR3 bases: TGTGCCAGCAGTCCTGGGACTAGCGGTTATGAGCAGTTCTTC. Its protein is CASSPGTSGYEQFF.

This clone was recorded once. The chain combines TRBV29-1 with TRBJ2-3; tentative D call: TRBD1 (6 bases). This CDR3 has 13 amino acids. CDR1 SQVTM and CDR2 ANQGSEA come from the germline V gene. The V and J ends lost 3 bases and 4 bases respectively, with 11 bases between them. The CDR3 protein is CSVDPGVADTQYF. The CDR3 DNA sequence: TGCAGCGTTGACCCAGGGGTGGCAGATACGCAGTATTTT.

The chain has TRBV18 and TRBJ2-7; 7 nucleotides match TRBD1. V was clipped by 4 bases and J by 0 bases; unmatched bases: 6. There are 15 residues in the CDR3. CDR1 and CDR2 from the germline V gene are KGHSH and LQKENI. CDR3 amino acids: CASSHAGDSSYEQYF. The CDR3, as DNA: TGTGCCAGCTCACACGCTGGGGACAGCTCCTACGAGCAGTACTTC.

The chain has TRBV7-8 and TRBJ2-1; TRBD2 matches 10 bases. The CDR3 extends over 15 amino acids. J gave up 8 bases and V 6 bases, and 10 bases lay outside the gene matches. CDR1 and CDR2 (germline): SGHVS, FQNEAQ. The CDR3 protein is CASRPLAGVGYEQFF. DNA for the CDR3: TGTGCCAGCAGGCCCCTAGCGGGGGTCGGTTATGAGCAGTTCTTC.

This clone was seen just once. This chain uses TRBV28 with TRBJ1-1; D gene uncertain. V dropped 5 bases and J dropped 0 bases, with 10 bases sitting between them. This CDR3 has 14 residues. Germline V lookup: CDR1 MDHEN, CDR2 SYDVKM. CDR3 in amino acids: CASSPRALNTEAFF. The CDR3 nucleotides read TGTGCCAGCAGTCCCCGCGCGTTGAACACTGAAGCTTTCTTT. Drawing the rest from reference TRBV28 and TRBJ1-1, the complete variable domain is DVKVTQSSRYLVKRTGEKVFLECVQDMDHENMFWYRQDPGLGLRLIYFSYDVKMKEKGDIPEGYSVSREKKERFSLILESASTNQTSMYLCASSPRALNTEAFFGQGTRLTVV.